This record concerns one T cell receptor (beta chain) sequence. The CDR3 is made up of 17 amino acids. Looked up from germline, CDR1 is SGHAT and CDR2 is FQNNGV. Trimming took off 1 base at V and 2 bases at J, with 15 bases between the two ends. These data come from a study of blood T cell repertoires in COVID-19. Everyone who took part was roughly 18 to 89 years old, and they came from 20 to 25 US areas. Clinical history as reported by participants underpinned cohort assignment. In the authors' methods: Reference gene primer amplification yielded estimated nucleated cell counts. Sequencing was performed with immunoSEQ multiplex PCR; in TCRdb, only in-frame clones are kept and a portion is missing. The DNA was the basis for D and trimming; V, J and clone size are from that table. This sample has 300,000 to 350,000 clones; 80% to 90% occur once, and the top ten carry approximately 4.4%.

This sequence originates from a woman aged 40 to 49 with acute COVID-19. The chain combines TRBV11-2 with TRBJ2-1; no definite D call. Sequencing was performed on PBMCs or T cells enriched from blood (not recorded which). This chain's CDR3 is CASSLAFRSSAYNEQFF. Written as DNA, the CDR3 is TGTGCCAGCAGCTTAGCTTTCAGGTCATCCGCCTACAATGAGCAGTTCTTC.